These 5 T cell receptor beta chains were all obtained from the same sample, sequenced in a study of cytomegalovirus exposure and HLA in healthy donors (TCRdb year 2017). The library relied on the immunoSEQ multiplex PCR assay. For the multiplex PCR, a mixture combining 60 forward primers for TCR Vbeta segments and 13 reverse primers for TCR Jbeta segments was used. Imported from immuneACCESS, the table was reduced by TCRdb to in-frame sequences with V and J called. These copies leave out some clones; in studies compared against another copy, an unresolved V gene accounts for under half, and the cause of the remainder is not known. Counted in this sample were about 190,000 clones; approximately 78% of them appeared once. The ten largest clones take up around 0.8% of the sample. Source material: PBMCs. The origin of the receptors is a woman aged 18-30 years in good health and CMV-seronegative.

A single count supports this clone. The CDR3: CASSLPQGVSYEQYF. CDR3 nucleotide sequence: TGTGCCAGCAGCCTTCCACAGGGTGTCTCCTACGAGCAGTACTTC. The chain is built from TRBV28 and TRBJ2-7, with TRBD1 as a possible D gene (6 bases). Germline-derived CDR1 and CDR2 are MDHEN and SYDVKM. V lost 6 bases to trimming and J lost 0 bases, with 15 bases between them. The length of the CDR3 is 15 residues. Full variable domain (rest looked up from reference TRBV28 and TRBJ2-7): DVKVTQSSRYLVKRTGEKVFLECVQDMDHENMFWYRQDPGLGLRLIYFSYDVKMKEKGDIPEGYSVSREKKERFSLILESASTNQTSMYLCASSLPQGVSYEQYFGPGTRLTVT.

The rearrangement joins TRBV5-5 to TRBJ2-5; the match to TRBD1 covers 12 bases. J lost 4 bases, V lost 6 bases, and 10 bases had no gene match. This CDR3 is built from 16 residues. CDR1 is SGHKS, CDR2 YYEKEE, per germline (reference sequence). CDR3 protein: CASTKGDRGLVETQYF. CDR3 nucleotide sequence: TGTGCCAGCACCAAAGGGGACAGGGGGCTTGTAGAGACCCAGTACTTC.

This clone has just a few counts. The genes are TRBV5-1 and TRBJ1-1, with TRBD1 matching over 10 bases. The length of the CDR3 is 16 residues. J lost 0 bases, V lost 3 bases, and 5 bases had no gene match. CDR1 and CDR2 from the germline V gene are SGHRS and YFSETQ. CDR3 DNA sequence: TGCGCCAGCAGCTCCGGGACAGGGGACATGAACACTGAAGCTTTCTTT. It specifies CASSSGTGDMNTEAFF.

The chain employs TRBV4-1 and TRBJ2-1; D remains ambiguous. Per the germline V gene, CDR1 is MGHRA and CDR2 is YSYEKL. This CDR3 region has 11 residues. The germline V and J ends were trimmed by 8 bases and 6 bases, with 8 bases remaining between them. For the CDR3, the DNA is TGCGCCAGCGGATCGGGCAATGAGCAGTTCTTC. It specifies CASGSGNEQFF.

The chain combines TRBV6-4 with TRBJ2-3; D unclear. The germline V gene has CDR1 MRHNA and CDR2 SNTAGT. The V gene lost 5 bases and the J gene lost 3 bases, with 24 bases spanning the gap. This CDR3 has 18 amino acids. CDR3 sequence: CASSSQAMAAGSTDTQYF. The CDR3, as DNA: TGTGCCAGCAGTTCACAAGCGATGGCGGCCGGCTCTACAGATACGCAGTATTTT.